This T cell receptor (beta chain) is drawn from a study of T cells in Graves' hyperthyroidism and ophthalmopathy. The germline V gene encodes CDR1 MNHEY and CDR2 SMNVEV (reference sequence). The CDR3 runs 18 residues. V was shortened by 3 bases and J by 0 bases, with 18 bases between the two germline ends. TCR beta CDR3 regions were amplified from RNA. HTBI primers were employed in a first-round RT-PCR of the TCR CDR3. TCRdb reprocessed the multiplex PCR reads with MiXCR, giving one entry per CDR3 protein. The sample lists 400,000 to 600,000 distinct CDR3 sequences, more than 15% occurring once. This clonotype came up a few times.

The chain combines TRBV27 with TRBJ1-5; D is unresolved. Sequencing was carried out using blood. The receptor comes from a woman in her 30s with Graves' ophthalmopathy. In nucleotides, the CDR3 is TGTGCCAGCAGTTTGCGGGGTACCGCTTCCTATAGCAATCAGCCCCAGCATTTT. Translating it yields CASSLRGTASYSNQPQHF.